This is a list of T cell receptor beta chains from one sample in a study of cytomegalovirus exposure and HLA in healthy donors. This table comes from immunoSEQ multiplex PCR, and its TCRdb copy is limited to in-frame clones, with some not included. The table lists 150,000 to 180,000 clones, roughly 80% of them singletons. Sequencing was carried out using PBMCs. These receptors originate from a woman between 40 and 55 years old in good health and CMV-seronegative. The CDR3 runs from the conserved cysteine through the conserved F or W. Each record gives: CDR3 length, V gene, D gene, J gene, CDR3 protein. The D gene is left open where the match is weak.

13	TRBV19	NA	TRBJ1-5	CASSGSTDQPQHF
16	TRBV28	NA	TRBJ1-6	CASSLGPGINNSPLHF
10	TRBV6-4	NA	TRBJ1-1	CASINTEAFF
14	TRBV5-1	NA	TRBJ2-7	CASSPKEVAYEQYF
16	TRBV5-1	TRBD1	TRBJ1-3	CASSWSSGQGGNTIYF
13	TRBV28	NA	TRBJ1-2	CASRQGSFSGYTF
16	TRBV7-2	NA	TRBJ2-3	CASSSEARPSTDTQYF
14	TRBV7-9	TRBD1	TRBJ2-5	CASSMGQTQETQYF
11	TRBV6-5	NA	TRBJ2-7	CASSYLDEQYF
15	TRBV19	NA	TRBJ1-5	CASSIGQASNQPQHF
14	TRBV7-9	TRBD1	TRBJ1-1	CASSLVGDRLEAFF
15	TRBV12-2	NA	TRBJ2-4	CASRQGGRGCNIQYF
16	TRBV27	TRBD1	TRBJ2-7	CASRSLPQGFSHEQYF
15	TRBV2	NA	TRBJ2-7	CASSPGPREAYEQYF
17	TRBV5-1	TRBD1	TRBJ2-3	CASSEGQGAKSGDTQYF
15	TRBV12-5	TRBD2	TRBJ2-1	CASGRTSGAYNEQFF
14	TRBV6-5	NA	TRBJ2-1	CASSSPVSYNEQFF
17	TRBV5-1	NA	TRBJ2-6	CASTSERQFSGANVLTF
12	TRBV29-1	NA	TRBJ2-3	CSYSLSRDTQYF
15	TRBV18	NA	TRBJ1-6	CASSLAGDYNSPLHF
13	TRBV6-4	TRBD1	TRBJ2-5	CASSLDRGETQYF
14	TRBV6-5	NA	TRBJ1-4	CASSYSGEDEKLFF
14	TRBV7-2	TRBD1	TRBJ2-7	CASSLEGTGTEQYF